The present TCR beta chain was sequenced within a study of T cell repertoires in cytomegalovirus infection. V gave up 6 bases and J gave up 10 bases, with 16 bases separating them. The CDR3 loop spans 13 amino acids. CDR1 MNHNS and CDR2 SASEGT come from the germline V gene. TCRdb re-called the reads with MiXCR, one entry per CDR3 protein. The data hold about 570,000 distinct CDR3 sequences, with around two fifths observed a single time. In the case of this clonotype: Its antigen is unknown.

The sample in question was cultured PBMCs, obtained from culture after CMV antigen stimulation. V is TRBV6-1 and J is TRBJ2-1; tentatively, D is TRBD1 (6 bases). This receptor was taken from a human donor in good health (CMV status not recorded). Some clones in this sample may be carry-over from other donors' samples. The CDR3 region has the DNA TGTGCCAGCAGATTGACAGGTCTAGGCGAGCAGTTCTTC. It encodes CASRLTGLGEQFF.